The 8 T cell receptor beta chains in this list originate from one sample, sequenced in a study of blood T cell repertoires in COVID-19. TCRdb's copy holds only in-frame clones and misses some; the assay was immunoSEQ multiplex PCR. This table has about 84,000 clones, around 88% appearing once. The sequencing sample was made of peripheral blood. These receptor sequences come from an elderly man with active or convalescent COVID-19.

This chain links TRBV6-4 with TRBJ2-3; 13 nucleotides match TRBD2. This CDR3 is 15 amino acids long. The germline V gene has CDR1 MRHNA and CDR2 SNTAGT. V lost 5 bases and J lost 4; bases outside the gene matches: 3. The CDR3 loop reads CASSRTSGSPDTQYF. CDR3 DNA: TGTGCCAGCAGTAGGACTAGCGGGAGTCCAGATACGCAGTATTTT.

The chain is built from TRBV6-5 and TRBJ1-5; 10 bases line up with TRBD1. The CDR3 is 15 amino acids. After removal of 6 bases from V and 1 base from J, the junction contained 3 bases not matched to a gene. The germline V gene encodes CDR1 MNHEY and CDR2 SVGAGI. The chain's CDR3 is CASSPTGGSNQPQHF. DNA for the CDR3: TGTGCCAGCAGCCCGACAGGGGGCAGCAATCAGCCCCAGCATTTT.

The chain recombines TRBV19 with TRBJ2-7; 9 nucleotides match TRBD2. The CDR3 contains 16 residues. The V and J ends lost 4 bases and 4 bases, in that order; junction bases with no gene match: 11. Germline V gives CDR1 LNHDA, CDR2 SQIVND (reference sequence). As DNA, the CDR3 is TGTGCCAGTAGTAAGATGGCTAGCGGGAAGTGGTACGAGCAGTACTTC. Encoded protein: CASSKMASGKWYEQYF.

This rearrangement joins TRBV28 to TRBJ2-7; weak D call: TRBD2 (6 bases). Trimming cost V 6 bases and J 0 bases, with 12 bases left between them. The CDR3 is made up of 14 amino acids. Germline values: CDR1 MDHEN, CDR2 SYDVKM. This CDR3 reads CASRSGGSSYEQYF. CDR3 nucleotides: TGTGCCAGCAGGAGCGGAGGGAGCTCCTACGAGCAGTACTTC.

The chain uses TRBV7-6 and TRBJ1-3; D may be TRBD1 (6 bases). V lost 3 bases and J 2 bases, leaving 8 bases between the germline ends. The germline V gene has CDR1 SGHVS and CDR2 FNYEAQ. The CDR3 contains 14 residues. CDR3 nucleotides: TGTGCCAGCAGCTTTTCAGGGGCTGGAAACACCATATATTTT. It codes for CASSFSGAGNTIYF. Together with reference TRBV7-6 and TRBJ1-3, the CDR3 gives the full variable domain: GAGVSQSPRYKVTKRGQDVALRCDPISGHVSLYWYRQALGQGPEFLTYFNYEAQQDKSGLPNDRFSAERPEGSISTLTIQRTEQRDSAMYRCASSFSGAGNTIYFGEGSWLTVV.

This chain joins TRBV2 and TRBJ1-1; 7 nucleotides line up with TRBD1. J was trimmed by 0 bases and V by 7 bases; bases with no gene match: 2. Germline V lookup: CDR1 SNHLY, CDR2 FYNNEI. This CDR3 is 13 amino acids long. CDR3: CASKGQLNTEAFF. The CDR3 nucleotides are TGTGCCAGCAAGGGACAGTTGAACACTGAAGCTTTCTTT. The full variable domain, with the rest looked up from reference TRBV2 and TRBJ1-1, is EPEVTQTPSHQVTQMGQEVILRCVPISNHLYFYWYRQILGQKVEFLVSFYNNEISEKSEIFDDQFSVERPDGSNFTLKIRSTKLEDSAMYFCASKGQLNTEAFFGQGTRLTVV.

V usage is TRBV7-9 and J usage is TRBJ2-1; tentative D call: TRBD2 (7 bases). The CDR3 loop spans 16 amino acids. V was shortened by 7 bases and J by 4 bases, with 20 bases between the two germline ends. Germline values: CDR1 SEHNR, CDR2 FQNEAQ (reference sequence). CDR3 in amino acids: CASTNPGGGTYNEQFF. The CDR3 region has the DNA TGTGCCAGCACCAATCCGGGGGGCGGGACATACAATGAGCAGTTCTTC.

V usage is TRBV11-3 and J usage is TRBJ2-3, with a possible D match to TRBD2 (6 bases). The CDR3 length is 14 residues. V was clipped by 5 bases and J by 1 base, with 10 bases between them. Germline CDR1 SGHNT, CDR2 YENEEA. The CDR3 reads CASSRSGGTDTQYF. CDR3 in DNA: TGTGCCAGCAGCCGTAGCGGAGGCACAGATACGCAGTATTTT.